The 28 T cell receptor beta chains presented below share a single source sample, sequenced in a study of CD8+ T cells in alopecia areata. RNA extraction was followed by reverse transcription into cDNA, which acted as the sequencing template. Sequencing used immunoSEQ multiplex PCR; TCRdb keeps in-frame clones, though not all of them. The data contain over 120,000 clones, 58% of them singletons. Sequencing used CD4+ T cells sorted from blood, obtained at week 0. These receptors came from a human donor with alopecia areata.

The chain uses TRBV4-3 and TRBJ1-4; D is uncertain. The V gene lost 2 bases and the J gene lost 11 bases, with 15 bases spanning the gap. The CDR3 has 14 residues. Germline V CDR1 and CDR2: LGHNA, YSLEER. CDR3 DNA sequence: TGCGCCAGCAGCCAACGCGAAAAGGGAAGCAAACTGTTTTTT. Protein product: CASSQREKGSKLFF.

V is TRBV10-3 and J is TRBJ2-5; TRBD2 agrees at 8 bases. J was trimmed by 4 bases and V by 8 bases; bases with no gene match: 6. Germline values: CDR1 ENHRY, CDR2 SYGVKD. This CDR3 spans 13 amino acids. The CDR3 here is CAIAAGGIETQYF. For the CDR3, the DNA is TGTGCCATCGCGGCGGGGGGAATAGAGACCCAGTACTTC.

The chain carries TRBV7-8 and TRBJ1-1; D unresolved. V shed 2 bases and J shed 8 bases, with 15 bases lying between them. CDR3 size: 14 residues. Germline lookup yields CDR1 SGHVS and CDR2 FQNEAQ. DNA of the CDR3: TGTGCCAGCAGCTTATATAAGGGCTCAACGGAAGCTTTCTTT. This gives the protein CASSLYKGSTEAFF.

The rearrangement uses TRBV2 and TRBJ2-5; D remains unclear. Germline CDR1 SNHLY, CDR2 FYNNEI. This CDR3 has 11 residues. Trimming left V 4 bases short and J 5 bases short, with 5 bases between. The CDR3 DNA sequence: TGTGCCAGCAGTGTTGCGGAGACCCAGTACTTC. Residues: CASSVAETQYF. The variable domain in full, with the rest retrieved from reference TRBV2 and TRBJ2-5, is EPEVTQTPSHQVTQMGQEVILRCVPISNHLYFYWYRQILGQKVEFLVSFYNNEISEKSEIFDDQFSVERPDGSNFTLKIRSTKLEDSAMYFCASSVAETQYFGPGTRLLVL.

This chain uses TRBV29-1 with TRBJ1-2, with TRBD1 as a possible D gene (5 bases). Trimming cost V 7 bases and J 4 bases, with 19 bases left between them. Germline V gives CDR1 SQVTM, CDR2 ANQGSEA. CDR3 length: 14 residues. The CDR3 is CSAKGQTQGYGYTF. The CDR3, as DNA: TGCAGCGCCAAGGGGCAGACCCAGGGCTATGGCTACACCTTC. Using reference TRBV29-1 and TRBJ1-2 for the parts outside the CDR3, the full variable domain is SAVISQKPSRDICQRGTSLTIQCQVDSQVTMMFWYRQQPGQSLTLIATANQGSEATYESGFVIDKFPISRPNLTFSTLTVSNMSPEDSSIYLCSAKGQTQGYGYTFGSGTRLTVV.

The chain combines TRBV25-1 with TRBJ2-2; tentatively, D is TRBD2 (5 bases). The CDR3 runs to 14 residues. Germline CDR1 reads MGHDK; CDR2 reads SYGVNS. With 6 bases removed from V and 6 bases from J, the gap between germline ends came to 14 bases. The CDR3: CASRAAQGAGELFF. The CDR3 bases are TGTGCCAGCAGAGCGGCCCAAGGCGCCGGGGAGCTGTTTTTT.

The chain links TRBV7-2 to TRBJ2-5; 9 nucleotides align to TRBD2. The J call may be mistaken, given a closer DNA end match to TRBJ2-7. The CDR3 covers 14 residues. CDR1 is SGHTA and CDR2 is FQGNSA in the germline V gene. The CDR3 nucleotides read TGTGCCAGCAGCTCCGGGACTAGCAGTTACGAGCAGTACTTC. Translating gives CASSSGTSSYEQYF.

This clone has only a few counts. The chain has TRBV29-1 and TRBJ2-1; TRBD2 matches at 8 bases. With 4 bases clipped from V and 4 bases from J, the junction kept 6 bases outside the gene matches. CDR3 size: 14 residues. Germline V CDR1 and CDR2: SQVTM, ANQGSEA. CDR3 in amino acids: CSVVVAGTYNEQFF. CDR3 sequence (DNA): TGCAGCGTTGTTGTAGCGGGGACTTACAATGAGCAGTTCTTC.

This clone was seen only a few times. CDR3 protein: CAISVAGVETQYF. CDR3 DNA sequence: TGTGCCATCAGTGTAGCGGGGGTGGAGACCCAGTACTTC. The V call is TRBV10-3, the J call TRBJ2-5; 9 bases are shared with TRBD2. Per germline, CDR1 ENHRY and CDR2 SYGVKD. With V trimmed by 4 bases and J by 5 bases, 2 bases remained unmatched. The CDR3 extends over 13 amino acids.

The chain recombines TRBV7-9 with TRBJ2-1; no clear D. The CDR3 covers 13 residues. CDR1 and CDR2 (germline): SEHNR, FQNEAQ (reference sequence). V was trimmed by 8 bases and J by 7 bases, leaving 15 bases between them. DNA for the CDR3: TGTGCCAGCTCCCCGACCCGAGTAAATGAGCAGTTCTTC. Its translation: CASSPTRVNEQFF.

This clone appeared a few times. V gene TRBV7-9 combines with J gene TRBJ1-3; the D gene is possibly TRBD1 (5 bases). The germline CDR1 and CDR2 sequences are SEHNR and FQNEAQ (reference sequence). This CDR3 is built from 18 residues. Trimming took off 3 bases at V and 0 bases at J, with 18 bases between the two ends. The CDR3 here is CASSFGKRGSPSGNTIYF. CDR3 coding DNA: TGTGCCAGCAGCTTCGGCAAGCGGGGCAGTCCCTCTGGAAACACCATATATTTT.

The chain carries TRBV4-3 and TRBJ2-5; D is unclear. The CDR3 sequence is 15 residues long. Trimming removed 2 bases at V and 4 bases at J, with 14 bases between. In germline, CDR1 is LGHNA, CDR2 YSLEER. The CDR3 region is CASSQMYGVAETQYF. CDR3 nucleotides: TGCGCCAGCAGCCAAATGTATGGCGTTGCAGAGACCCAGTACTTC.

V usage is TRBV6-5 and J usage is TRBJ1-2; no reliable D call. Trimming removed 0 bases from V and 8 bases from J, with 13 bases in between. This CDR3 has 14 amino acids. Germline lookup yields CDR1 MNHEY and CDR2 SVGAGI. CDR3 sequence (DNA): TGTGCCAGCAGTTACTCCTCTGCAAGGGTGGGCTACACCTTC. This encodes CASSYSSARVGYTF.

This sequence joins TRBV1 and TRBJ2-7; the listed D gene, TRBD2, was not tested against the DNA. TRBV1 is an annotated pseudogene. This CDR3 contains 18 residues. Here the CDR3 DNA reads TGCACCAGCAGCCAAGAGGGTTTTGGAGAGGTTCCCCCGTACGAGCAGTACTTC. Encoded protein: CTSSQEGFGEVPPYEQYF.

This clone was picked up a small number of times. V gene TRBV7-9 combines with J gene TRBJ2-3; D is possibly TRBD2 (6 bases). Trimming cost V 11 bases and J 4 bases, with 10 bases left between them. The germline V gene has CDR1 SEHNR and CDR2 FQNEAQ (reference sequence). The CDR3 is 11 residues long. The DNA for the CDR3 is TGTGCCGGGGGGACGGCAGATACGCAGTATTTT. As protein: CAGGTADTQYF.

The chain links TRBV9 to TRBJ1-6; the D gene is possibly TRBD1 (6 bases). Germline-derived CDR1 and CDR2 are SGDLS and YYNGEE. The V and J ends lost 3 bases and 10 bases respectively, with 14 bases between them. CDR3 length equals 14 residues. CDR3 loop: CASSAQQGNSPLHF. The CDR3 coding sequence is TGTGCCAGCAGCGCCCAACAGGGAAACTCACCCCTCCACTTT. Variable domain in full (rest from reference TRBV9 and TRBJ1-6): DSGVTQTPKHLITATGQRVTLRCSPRSGDLSVYWYQQSLDQGLQFLIQYYNGEERAKGNILERFSAQQFPDLHSELNLSSLELGDSALYFCASSAQQGNSPLHFGNGTRLTVT.

The sample holds a few counts of this clone. The rearrangement uses TRBV29-1 and TRBJ2-3, with 12 bases lining up with TRBD2. The ends lost 4 bases at V and 2 bases at J; junction bases unmatched: 1. The CDR3 sequence is 14 residues long. CDR1 is SQVTM and CDR2 is ANQGSEA in the germline V gene. The CDR3 nucleotides read TGCAGCGTTGGGACTAGCGGGGTCACAGATACGCAGTATTTT. It translates to CSVGTSGVTDTQYF.

The CDR3 sequence is CSVEGAPQETQYF. The CDR3 region has the DNA TGCAGCGTTGAAGGGGCGCCGCAGGAGACCCAGTACTTC. The rearrangement links TRBV29-1 to TRBJ2-5; D not certain. V gave up 1 base and J gave up 5 bases, with 11 bases separating them. The germline V gene has CDR1 SQVTM and CDR2 ANQGSEA. The CDR3 contains 13 residues.

The J gene is TRBJ1-2, the V gene TRBV6-5; D unresolved. Trimming took off 5 bases at V and 8 bases at J, with 12 bases between the two ends. CDR3 size: 12 residues. Germline CDR1 reads MNHEY; CDR2 reads SVGAGI. CDR3: CASSPINGGYTF. In DNA, the CDR3 is TGTGCCAGCAGTCCTATCAACGGGGGCTACACCTTC.

This chain connects TRBV7-6 to TRBJ2-7; D gene unclear. Germline loops: CDR1 SGHVS, CDR2 FNYEAQ. Trimming shortened V by 11 bases and J by 5 bases, and 22 bases separated the two germline ends. CDR3 length: 14 residues. This chain's CDR3 is CASTPRRIGHEQYF. The CDR3 region has the DNA TGTGCCTCGACGCCCCGACGAATCGGCCACGAGCAGTACTTC.

This clone was detected once. The genes are TRBV2 and TRBJ1-1, with 11 bases identical to TRBD1. From germline, CDR1 is SNHLY and CDR2 FYNNEI. With V trimmed by 6 bases and J by 3 bases, 0 bases remained unmatched. This CDR3 has 13 amino acids. CDR3 sequence reads: CASRGQGDTEAFF. In nucleotides, the CDR3 is TGTGCCAGCAGGGGACAGGGGGACACTGAAGCTTTCTTT.

The genes are TRBV7-9 and TRBJ1-4; D is ambiguous. The V gene's germline CDR1 is SEHNR and CDR2 FQNEAQ (reference sequence). V was clipped by 7 bases and J by 3 bases, with 12 bases between them. This CDR3 has 14 residues. The CDR3 DNA reads TGTGCCAGCACCAAATGGGCAGCTAATGAAAAACTGTTTTTT. Protein: CASTKWAANEKLFF.

The table lists this clone with many counts. The gene calls are TRBV2 and TRBJ1-2, with no clear D. The CDR3 is made up of 13 amino acids. Per germline, CDR1 SNHLY and CDR2 FYNNEI. V was cut by 3 bases and J by 2 bases, with 7 bases left in between. The CDR3 is CASSERVNYGYTF. CDR3 DNA sequence: TGTGCCAGCAGTGAGCGGGTAAACTATGGCTACACCTTC.

This clone was detected only a few times. This chain connects TRBV10-3 to TRBJ2-7, with TRBD2 matching 8 bases. The CDR3 is made up of 15 amino acids. Germline lookup yields CDR1 ENHRY and CDR2 SYGVKD. V gave up 6 bases and J gave up 0 bases; unmatched junction bases: 7. The CDR3 region is CAIRDGGGPSYEQYF. The CDR3 bases are TGTGCCATCAGAGACGGCGGGGGGCCCTCCTACGAGCAGTACTTC.

The V call is TRBV10-3, the J call TRBJ1-2; D is possibly TRBD1 (5 bases). CDR3 length equals 11 residues. CDR1 and CDR2 (germline): ENHRY, SYGVKD. CDR3 bases: TGTCCCGCTGGGGACTCGTATGGCTACACCTTC. The encoded protein is CPAGDSYGYTF.

This clone was counted between two and nine times. The chain recombines TRBV30 with TRBJ2-1; 9 nucleotides agree with TRBD2. In germline, CDR1 is GTSNPN, CDR2 SVGIG (reference sequence). V dropped 1 base and J dropped 9; count of bases not matched to a gene: 4. The CDR3 runs 13 residues. The CDR3 loop is CAWSATSGLEQFF. Here the CDR3 DNA reads TGTGCCTGGAGTGCCACTAGCGGGCTTGAGCAGTTCTTC.

The chain is built from TRBV10-3 and TRBJ1-2, with TRBD1 as a possible D gene (6 bases). CDR3 size: 13 residues. V shed 6 bases and J shed 4 bases, with 12 bases lying between them. The germline CDR1 and CDR2 sequences are ENHRY and SYGVKD. CDR3 sequence (DNA): TGTGCCATCAGACCACAGGGTGCCTATGGCTACACCTTC. Its protein is CAIRPQGAYGYTF.

This clone was seen only a few times. CDR3 in amino acids: CSVGGGVGYGYTF. The CDR3 nucleotides are TGCAGCGTTGGGGGAGGGGTAGGCTATGGCTACACCTTC. The chain couples TRBV29-1 to TRBJ1-2, with a weak D call TRBD1 (5 bases). V was shortened by 4 bases and J by 4 bases, with 13 bases between the two germline ends. The CDR3 is 13 residues long. The V gene's germline CDR1 is SQVTM and CDR2 ANQGSEA.